This TCR beta chain was profiled in a study of blood T cell repertoires in COVID-19. Background on the study: Spain, Italy and the United States supplied samples that represented acute and convalescent COVID-19. PBMCs, B-cell-depleted T cells, or T cells were the source of the cDNA or gDNA that made up the material.

As handled by the study authors: Reference gene primer amplification in the assay estimated nucleated cell counts. TCRdb's copy holds only in-frame clones and misses some; the assay was immunoSEQ multiplex PCR. For V, J and clone size, that table is used; D and trimming come from the DNA. The sample shows 200,000 to 300,000 clones, approximately 90% of them seen only once. V was pared by 1 base and J by 7 bases, with 6 bases of the junction left unmatched. Germline assignment: CDR1 LGHDT and CDR2 YNNKEL (reference sequence). CDR3 length: 14 amino acids. The J gene is TRBJ1-1, the V gene TRBV3-1 (or the pseudogene TRBV3-2), with 7 bases identical to TRBD1. The TCR originated in a woman in her thirties or forties with acute or convalescent COVID-19. The sequencing sample was made of peripheral blood. In DNA, the CDR3 is TGTGCCAGCAGCCAAGGACAGGGAGCCTTTGAAGCTTTCTTT. It yields the protein CASSQGQGAFEAFF.